The 4 T cell receptor beta chains presented below share a single source sample, sequenced in a study of blood T cell repertoires in COVID-19. Some clones are missing from TCRdb's copy, which holds only in-frame ones; the method was immunoSEQ multiplex PCR. This sample carries roughly 200,000 clones, 75% to 90% of them seen once, and the ten largest clones take about 4%. Input material: PBMCs or T cells enriched from blood (not recorded which). These receptors were collected from a woman in her forties with acute COVID-19.

The chain is built from TRBV4-1 and TRBJ2-3; TRBD2 matches at 10 bases. Germline V lookup: CDR1 MGHRA, CDR2 YSYEKL. After removal of 1 base from V and 1 base from J, the junction contained 5 bases not matched to a gene. The CDR3 totals 17 residues. The CDR3 here is CASSQGGLAGGTDTQYF. The CDR3 DNA reads TGCGCCAGCAGCCAAGGGGGGCTAGCGGGGGGCACAGATACGCAGTATTTT.

The rearrangement joins TRBV9 to TRBJ1-6, with D tentatively TRBD1 (5 bases). The CDR3 runs to 17 residues. The V end was cut by 4 bases, the J end by 0 bases, with 14 bases between. Germline loops: CDR1 SGDLS, CDR2 YYNGEE. DNA of the CDR3: TGTGCCAGCAGCCCCCACGGGGGGAGCTCCTATAATTCACCCCTCCACTTT. It is translated as CASSPHGGSSYNSPLHF.

This CDR3 is CASGLNPGQPNTEAFF. CDR3 nucleotide sequence: TGTGCTAGTGGTTTGAACCCGGGACAGCCGAACACTGAAGCTTTCTTT. The chain combines TRBV12-5 with TRBJ1-1; 7 bases map to TRBD1. V trimming: 2 bases; J trimming: 1 base; junction bases outside the gene matches: 7. The CDR3 totals 16 residues. Looked up from germline, CDR1 is LGHNT and CDR2 is FRNRAP.

J is TRBJ2-3 and V is TRBV5-4; the D gene is possibly TRBD1 (8 bases). The V gene lost 4 bases and the J gene lost 6 bases, with 18 bases spanning the gap. This CDR3 is 15 amino acids long. The germline CDR1 and CDR2 sequences are SGHNT and YYREEE (reference sequence). In nucleotides, the CDR3 is TGTGCCAGCAGCCGCAGGGACAGGACTAGGGATACGCAGTATTTT. Translating it yields CASSRRDRTRDTQYF.